Listed here are 20 T cell receptor beta chains from one sample, sequenced in a study of T cell responses to AZD1222 COVID-19 vaccine. Using immunoSEQ multiplex PCR, the repertoire was profiled, and TCRdb retains in-frame clones only, with some absent. The sample holds about 120,000 clones, 70% to 90% seen once. The sample in question was peripheral blood, obtained 28 days after the second AZD1222 dose. Receptors were obtained from an adult who received the AZD1222 COVID-19 vaccine.

The gene calls are TRBV2 and TRBJ1-6; 7 nucleotides align to TRBD1. Trimming removed 4 bases from V and 10 bases from J; junction bases left unmatched: 13. Germline assignment: CDR1 SNHLY and CDR2 FYNNEI. The CDR3 runs 16 residues. Here the CDR3 reads CASSVDRRDMKSPLHF. CDR3 nucleotide sequence: TGTGCCAGCAGTGTGGACAGGAGGGATATGAAATCACCCCTCCACTTT.

The gene calls are TRBV7-3 and TRBJ2-1; D might be TRBD2 (5 bases). This CDR3 has 13 amino acids. V lost 5 bases, J lost 11 bases, and 16 bases lay in between. Germline V CDR1 and CDR2: SGHTA, FQGTGA. CDR3 DNA sequence: TGTGCCAGCAGCCCGATCGGGATAGATCAGCAGTTCTTC. Protein sequence: CASSPIGIDQQFF.

The rearrangement links TRBV5-1 to TRBJ2-7, with TRBD1 matching 8 bases. The CDR3 runs 15 residues. J gave up 5 bases and V 3 bases, and 10 bases lay outside the gene matches. Looked up from germline, CDR1 is SGHRS and CDR2 is YFSETQ. The CDR3 bases are TGCGCCAGCAGCTCCGGACAGGGCCAATTGGACGAGCAGTACTTC. Translation: CASSSGQGQLDEQYF.

The gene calls are TRBV2 and TRBJ2-6; TRBD1 agrees at 7 bases. The germline gives CDR1 SNHLY, CDR2 FYNNEI. With 9 bases clipped from V and 0 bases from J, the junction kept 5 bases outside the gene matches. This CDR3 contains 15 residues. CDR3 coding DNA: TGTGCCAGGTGGGACAGCTTCTCTGGGGCCAACGTCCTGACTTTC. Its translation: CARWDSFSGANVLTF.

This clone was picked up a small number of times. V usage is TRBV19 and J usage is TRBJ2-1, with TRBD2 matching 10 bases. J lost 0 bases, V lost 6 bases, and 5 bases had no gene match. The CDR3 is 16 residues long. Per germline, CDR1 LNHDA and CDR2 SQIVND (reference sequence). The CDR3 DNA is TGTGCCAGTAGCAAACTAGCGGGGAGCTCCTACAATGAGCAGTTCTTC. Translation: CASSKLAGSSYNEQFF.

This chain joins TRBV24-1 and TRBJ1-1, with 8 bases that match TRBD1. Germline V lookup: CDR1 KGHDR, CDR2 SFDVKD. After removal of 4 bases from V and 2 bases from J, the junction contained 5 bases not matched to a gene. The CDR3 contains 15 residues. The DNA for the CDR3 is TGTGCCACCAGTGACCCGGGACAGGTTAACACTGAAGCTTTCTTT. Translation: CATSDPGQVNTEAFF.

The chain uses TRBV19 and TRBJ1-5, with 11 bases lining up with TRBD1. This CDR3 spans 17 amino acids. The germline V gene encodes CDR1 LNHDA and CDR2 SQIVND (reference sequence). The ends lost 6 bases at V and 3 bases at J; junction bases unmatched: 10. The CDR3 here is CASRSGQGATFNQPQHF. The CDR3 DNA follows: TGTGCCAGTAGGTCCGGACAGGGGGCCACATTCAATCAGCCCCAGCATTTT.

The sample holds a few counts of this clone. This chain joins TRBV27 and TRBJ1-1; 8 bases align to TRBD1. The CDR3 runs 15 residues. Per germline, CDR1 MNHEY and CDR2 SMNVEV (reference sequence). V lost 6 bases and J lost 0; bases outside the gene matches: 6. CDR3 sequence reads: CASRVRGPLNTEAFF. In nucleotides, the CDR3 is TGTGCCAGCAGAGTCAGGGGGCCCTTGAACACTGAAGCTTTCTTT.

The V call is TRBV19, the J call TRBJ1-3; D might be TRBD1 (5 bases). With 7 bases removed from V and 0 bases from J, the gap between germline ends came to 13 bases. The CDR3 consists of 15 residues. Germline assignment: CDR1 LNHDA and CDR2 SQIVND (reference sequence). The CDR3 sequence is CASTPRGSSGNTIYF. CDR3 nucleotides: TGTGCCAGTACCCCCCGGGGCAGCTCTGGAAACACCATATATTTT. The full variable domain, with the rest looked up from reference TRBV19 and TRBJ1-3, is DGGITQSPKYLFRKEGQNVTLSCEQNLNHDAMYWYRQDPGQGLRLIYYSQIVNDFQKGDIAEGYSVSREKKESFPLTVTSAQKNPTAFYLCASTPRGSSGNTIYFGEGSWLTVV.

The chain combines TRBV12-3 or TRBV12-4 with TRBJ1-2; maybe TRBD1 (6 bases). V lost 8 bases, J lost 4 bases, and 14 bases lay in between. The CDR3 consists of 13 residues. CDR3 sequence: CASGPGGGYGYTF. The DNA for the CDR3 is TGTGCCAGCGGTCCCGGGGGCGGCTATGGCTACACCTTC.

The rearrangement joins TRBV18 to TRBJ1-4; weak D call: TRBD1 (6 bases). The CDR3 has 16 residues. The V end was cut by 4 bases, the J end by 4 bases, with 16 bases between. The V gene's germline CDR1 is KGHSH and CDR2 LQKENI. As DNA, the CDR3 is TGTGCCAGCTCACAACTCGGACAGAAACTTAATGAAAAACTGTTTTTT. Its translation is CASSQLGQKLNEKLFF.

This clone was counted a single time. The chain links TRBV2 to TRBJ2-7, with TRBD1 identical over 10 bases. J was trimmed by 5 bases and V by 7 bases; bases with no gene match: 2. This CDR3 is built from 12 residues. The V gene's germline CDR1 is SNHLY and CDR2 FYNNEI. CDR3 bases: TGTGCCAGCACGACAGGGGGCCACGAGCAGTACTTC. It is translated as CASTTGGHEQYF. The complete variable domain, with remaining parts taken from reference TRBV2 and TRBJ2-7, reads EPEVTQTPSHQVTQMGQEVILRCVPISNHLYFYWYRQILGQKVEFLVSFYNNEISEKSEIFDDQFSVERPDGSNFTLKIRSTKLEDSAMYFCASTTGGHEQYFGPGTRLTVT.

This clone turned up a few times. This sequence joins TRBV6-2 or TRBV6-3 and TRBJ2-7; D call uncertain. Between the trimmed V and J ends, which lost 5 bases and 2 bases, there was a span of 13 bases. CDR1 and CDR2 (germline): MNHEY, SVGEGT. This CDR3 is 14 amino acids long. The CDR3 DNA is TGTGCCAGCAGTACTCACGGACCCACCTACGAGCAGTACTTC. Residues: CASSTHGPTYEQYF.

The chain links TRBV6-5 to TRBJ2-3; D ambiguous. Looked up from germline, CDR1 is MNHEY and CDR2 is SVGAGI. V was shortened by 0 bases and J by 3 bases, with 7 bases between the two germline ends. The CDR3 consists of 14 residues. CDR3 bases: TGTGCCAGCAGTTACTCGACCGCGACAGATACGCAGTATTTT. It encodes CASSYSTATDTQYF.

The rearrangement joins TRBV19 to TRBJ2-7, with 11 bases fitting TRBD1. The trim removed 3 bases at V and 3 bases at J, leaving 7 bases unmatched. CDR1 is LNHDA, CDR2 SQIVND, per germline (reference sequence). The CDR3 covers 16 residues. CDR3 residues: CASSMGTGGSIYEQYF. Written as DNA, the CDR3 is TGTGCCAGTAGTATGGGGACAGGGGGTTCTATCTACGAGCAGTACTTC.

V is TRBV6-2 or TRBV6-3 and J is TRBJ1-5; maybe TRBD1 (6 bases). The ends were cut back, 6 bases at V and 6 bases at J, with 21 bases in the middle. Germline V gene lookup returns CDR1 MNHEY and CDR2 SVGEGT. This CDR3 has 16 residues. Here the CDR3 DNA reads TGTGCCAGCAGCGACACAGGGAGGCGGGCTAGTCAGCCCCAGCATTTT. This encodes CASSDTGRRASQPQHF.

In this sample, this clone turned up once. This chain connects TRBV7-2 to TRBJ2-3, with TRBD2 matching over 13 bases. Trimming at V came to 5 bases and at J to 8 bases, leaving 7 bases not matched to a gene. The germline CDR1 and CDR2 sequences are SGHTA and FQGNSA. CDR3 size: 15 residues. The CDR3 loop reads CASSQTSGGAVTQYF. The DNA for the CDR3 is TGTGCCAGCAGCCAAACTAGCGGGGGGGCCGTTACGCAGTATTTT.

The chain combines TRBV30 with TRBJ2-1, with 12 bases matching TRBD2. This CDR3 comprises 16 residues. In germline, CDR1 is GTSNPN, CDR2 SVGIG (reference sequence). V dropped 4 bases and J dropped 5; count of bases not matched to a gene: 9. The CDR3 coding sequence is TGTGCCTGGATCACTAGCGGGGGGTACACCGACAATGAGCAGTTCTTC. Protein: CAWITSGGYTDNEQFF. Supplemented by reference TRBV30 and TRBJ2-1, the full variable domain reads SQTIHQWPATLVQPVGSPLSLECTVEGTSNPNLYWYRQAAGRGLQLLFYSVGIGQISSEVPQNLSASRPQDRQFILSSKKLLLSDSGFYLCAWITSGGYTDNEQFFGPGTRLTVL.

The chain combines TRBV18 with TRBJ2-7; tentatively, D is TRBD1 (5 bases). The CDR3 length is 12 residues. V dropped 4 bases and J dropped 6 bases, with 10 bases sitting between them. Germline CDR1 and CDR2: KGHSH and LQKENI. CDR3 in DNA: TGTGCCAGCTCACTCAGGGAAACCGAGCAGTACTTC. It yields the protein CASSLRETEQYF.

Only a few counts were recorded for this clone. The chain has TRBV5-5 and TRBJ2-1; 13 bases agree with TRBD2. J lost 10 bases, V lost 5 bases, and 12 bases had no gene match. The CDR3 has 16 residues. CDR1 SGHKS and CDR2 YYEKEE come from the germline V gene (reference sequence). For the CDR3, the DNA is TGTGCCAGCAGTCCGCTGACTAGCGGGGGGATGGGAGAGCAGTTCTTC. As protein: CASSPLTSGGMGEQFF. Variable domain in full (rest from reference TRBV5-5 and TRBJ2-1): DAGVTQSPTHLIKTRGQQVTLRCSPISGHKSVSWYQQVLGQGPQFIFQYYEKEERGRGNFPDRFSARQFPNYSSELNVNALLLGDSALYLCASSPLTSGGMGEQFFGPGTRLTVL.